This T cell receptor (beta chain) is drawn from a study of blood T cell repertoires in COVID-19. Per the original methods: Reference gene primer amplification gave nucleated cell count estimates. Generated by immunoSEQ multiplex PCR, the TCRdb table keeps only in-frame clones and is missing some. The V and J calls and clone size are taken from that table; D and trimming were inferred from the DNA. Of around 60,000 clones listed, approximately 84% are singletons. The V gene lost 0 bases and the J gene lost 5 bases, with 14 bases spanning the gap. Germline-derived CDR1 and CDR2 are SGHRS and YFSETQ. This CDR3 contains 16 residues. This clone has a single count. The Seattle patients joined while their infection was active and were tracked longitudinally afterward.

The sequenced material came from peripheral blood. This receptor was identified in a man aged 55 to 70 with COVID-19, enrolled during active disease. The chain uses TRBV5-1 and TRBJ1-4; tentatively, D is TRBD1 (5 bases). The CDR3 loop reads CASSLGPQQENEKLFF. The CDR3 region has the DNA TGCGCCAGCAGCTTGGGTCCCCAACAGGAGAATGAAAAACTGTTTTTT.